What follows are 3 T cell receptor beta chains derived from one specimen sequenced in a study of blood T cell repertoires in COVID-19. TCRdb's copy holds only in-frame clones and misses some; the assay was immunoSEQ multiplex PCR. The sample records about 220,000 clones, approximately 81% being singletons. The sample was peripheral blood. The receptors come from a woman of 80 years or more with acute or convalescent COVID-19.

The J gene is TRBJ2-7, the V gene TRBV5-1; D may be TRBD1 (6 bases). Between the trimmed V and J ends, which lost 2 bases and 1 base, there was a span of 13 bases. Germline V lookup: CDR1 SGHRS, CDR2 YFSETQ. The CDR3 loop spans 15 amino acids. As DNA, the CDR3 is TGCGCCAGCAGCTTCCAGGGGTCTACATCCTACGAGCAGTACTTC. It encodes CASSFQGSTSYEQYF. The variable domain in full, completed from reference TRBV5-1 and TRBJ2-7, reads KAGVTQTPRYLIKTRGQQVTLSCSPISGHRSVSWYQQTPGQGLQFLFEYFSETQRNKGNFPGRFSGRQFSNSRSEMNVSTLELGDSALYLCASSFQGSTSYEQYFGPGTRLTVT.

The CDR3 DNA reads as TGTGCCAGCAGTCCTAATCCCCCGGACAGGGTCTTTGGTCAGCCCCAGCATTTT. Translation gives CASSPNPPDRVFGQPQHF. The genes are TRBV27 and TRBJ1-5; TRBD1 matches 8 bases. Germline V gene lookup returns CDR1 MNHEY and CDR2 SMNVEV (reference sequence). Trimming at V came to 5 bases and at J to 6 bases, leaving 18 bases not matched to a gene. CDR3 size: 18 residues.

This chain joins TRBV21-1 and TRBJ1-5; the DNA was not compared with TRBD1, the D call given in the table. TRBV21-1 is a known pseudogene. The CDR3 covers 16 residues. The CDR3 sequence: CASSKTTGGPLVPQHF. The CDR3 coding sequence is TGTGCCAGCAGCAAGACGACAGGGGGCCCTCTTGTGCCCCAGCATTTT.